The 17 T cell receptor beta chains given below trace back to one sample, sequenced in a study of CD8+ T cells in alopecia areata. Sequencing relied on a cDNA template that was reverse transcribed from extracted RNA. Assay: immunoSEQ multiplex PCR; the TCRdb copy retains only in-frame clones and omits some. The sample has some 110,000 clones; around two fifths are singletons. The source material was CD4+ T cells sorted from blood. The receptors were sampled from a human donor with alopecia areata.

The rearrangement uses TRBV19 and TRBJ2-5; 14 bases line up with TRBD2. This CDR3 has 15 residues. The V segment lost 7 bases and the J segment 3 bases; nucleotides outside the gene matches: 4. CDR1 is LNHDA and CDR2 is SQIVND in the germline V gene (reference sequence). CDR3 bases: TGTGCCAGTAACGGACTAGCGGGAGGAGAAGAGACCCAGTACTTC. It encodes CASNGLAGGEETQYF.

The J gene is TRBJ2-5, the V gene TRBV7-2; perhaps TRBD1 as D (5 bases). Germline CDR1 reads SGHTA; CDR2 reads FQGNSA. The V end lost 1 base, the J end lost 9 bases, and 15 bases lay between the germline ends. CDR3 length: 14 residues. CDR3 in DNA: TGTGCCAGCAGCTTAGAAGGTTCAGGCAGGGCCCAGTACTTC. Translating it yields CASSLEGSGRAQYF.

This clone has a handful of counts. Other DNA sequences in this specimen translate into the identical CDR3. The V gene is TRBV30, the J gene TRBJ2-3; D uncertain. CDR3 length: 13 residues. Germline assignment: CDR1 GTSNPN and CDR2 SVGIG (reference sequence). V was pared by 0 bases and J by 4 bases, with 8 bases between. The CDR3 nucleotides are TGTGCCTGGAGTGTACGTCGGGCAGATACGCAGTATTTT. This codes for CAWSVRRADTQYF.

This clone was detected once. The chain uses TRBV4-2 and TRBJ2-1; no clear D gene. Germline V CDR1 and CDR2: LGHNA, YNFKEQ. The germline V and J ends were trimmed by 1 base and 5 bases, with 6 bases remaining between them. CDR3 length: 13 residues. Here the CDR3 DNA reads TGTGCCAGCAGCCAAGGGCCGGACAATGAGCAGTTCTTC. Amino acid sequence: CASSQGPDNEQFF.

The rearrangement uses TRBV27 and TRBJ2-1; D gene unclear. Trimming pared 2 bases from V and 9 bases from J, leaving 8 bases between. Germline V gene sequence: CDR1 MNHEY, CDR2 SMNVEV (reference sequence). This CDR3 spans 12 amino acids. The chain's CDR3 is CASSLNLGEQFF. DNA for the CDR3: TGTGCCAGCAGTTTAAACTTGGGTGAGCAGTTCTTC.

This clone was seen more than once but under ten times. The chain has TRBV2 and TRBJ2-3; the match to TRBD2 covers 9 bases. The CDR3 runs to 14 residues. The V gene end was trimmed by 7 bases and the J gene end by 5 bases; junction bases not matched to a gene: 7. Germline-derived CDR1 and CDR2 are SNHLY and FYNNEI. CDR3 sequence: CASIAGGYVDTQYF. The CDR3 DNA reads TGTGCCAGCATCGCGGGGGGGTATGTAGATACGCAGTATTTT.

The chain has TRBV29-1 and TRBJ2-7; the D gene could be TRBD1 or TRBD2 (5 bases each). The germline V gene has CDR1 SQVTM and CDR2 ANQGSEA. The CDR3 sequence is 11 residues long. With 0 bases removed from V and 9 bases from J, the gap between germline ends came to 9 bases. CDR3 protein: CSVEDRGGQYF. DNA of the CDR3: TGCAGCGTTGAAGATCGGGGCGGGCAGTACTTC.

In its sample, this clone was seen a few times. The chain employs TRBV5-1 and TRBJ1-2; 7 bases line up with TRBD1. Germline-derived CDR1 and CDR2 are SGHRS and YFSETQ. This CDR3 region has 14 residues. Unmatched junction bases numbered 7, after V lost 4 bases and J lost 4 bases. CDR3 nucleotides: TGCGCCAGCAGCGGAGGGACAGAACTCTATGGCTACACCTTC. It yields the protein CASSGGTELYGYTF.

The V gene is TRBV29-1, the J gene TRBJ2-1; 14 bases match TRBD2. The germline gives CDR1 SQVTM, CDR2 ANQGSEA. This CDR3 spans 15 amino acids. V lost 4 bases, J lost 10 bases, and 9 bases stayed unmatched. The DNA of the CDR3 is TGCAGCGTTGGGGGGCCGGGACTAGCGGGAGACGAGCAGTTCTTC. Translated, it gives CSVGGPGLAGDEQFF.

Here the CDR3 reads CSVVRQGNTEAFF. As DNA, the CDR3 is TGCAGCGTTGTGAGACAGGGGAACACTGAAGCTTTCTTT. The chain couples TRBV29-1 to TRBJ1-1; 7 nucleotides line up with TRBD1. V was clipped by 4 bases and J by 1 base; unmatched bases: 3. Germline values: CDR1 SQVTM, CDR2 ANQGSEA. CDR3 size: 13 residues. Supplemented by reference TRBV29-1 and TRBJ1-1, the full variable domain reads SAVISQKPSRDICQRGTSLTIQCQVDSQVTMMFWYRQQPGQSLTLIATANQGSEATYESGFVIDKFPISRPNLTFSTLTVSNMSPEDSSIYLCSVVRQGNTEAFFGQGTRLTVV.

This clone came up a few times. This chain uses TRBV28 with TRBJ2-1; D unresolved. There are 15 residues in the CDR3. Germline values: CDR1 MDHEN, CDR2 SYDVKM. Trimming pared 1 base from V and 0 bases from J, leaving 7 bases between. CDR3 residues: CASSLSWSSYNEQFF. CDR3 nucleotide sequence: TGTGCCAGCAGTTTATCGTGGAGCTCCTACAATGAGCAGTTCTTC.

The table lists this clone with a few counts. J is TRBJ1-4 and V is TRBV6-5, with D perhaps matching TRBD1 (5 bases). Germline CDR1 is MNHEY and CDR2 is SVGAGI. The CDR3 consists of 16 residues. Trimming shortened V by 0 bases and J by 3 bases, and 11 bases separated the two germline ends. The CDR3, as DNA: TGTGCCAGCAGTTACTCTGGGGGGATGGCTAATGAAAAACTGTTTTTT. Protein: CASSYSGGMANEKLFF.

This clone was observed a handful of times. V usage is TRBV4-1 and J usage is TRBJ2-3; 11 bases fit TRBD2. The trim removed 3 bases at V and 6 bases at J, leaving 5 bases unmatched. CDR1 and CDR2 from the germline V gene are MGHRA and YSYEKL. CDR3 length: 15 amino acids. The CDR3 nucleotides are TGCGCCAGCAGCCAGGAAGTAGCGGGGGGGGATACGCAGTATTTT. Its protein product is CASSQEVAGGDTQYF.

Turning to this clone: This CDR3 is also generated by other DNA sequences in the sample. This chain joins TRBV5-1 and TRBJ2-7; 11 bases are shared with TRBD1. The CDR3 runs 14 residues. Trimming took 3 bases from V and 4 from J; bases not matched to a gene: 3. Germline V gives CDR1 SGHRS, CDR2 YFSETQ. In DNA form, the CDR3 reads TGCGCCAGCAGCTCCCGGGACAGGGGGTACGAGCAGTACTTC. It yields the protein CASSSRDRGYEQYF.

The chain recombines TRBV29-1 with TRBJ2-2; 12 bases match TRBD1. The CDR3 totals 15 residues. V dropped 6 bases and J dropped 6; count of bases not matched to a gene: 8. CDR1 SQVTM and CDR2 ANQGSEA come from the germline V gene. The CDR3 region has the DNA TGCAGCGTCAAAGGGGGACAGGGGGCCGCCGGGGAGCTGTTTTTT. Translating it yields CSVKGGQGAAGELFF.

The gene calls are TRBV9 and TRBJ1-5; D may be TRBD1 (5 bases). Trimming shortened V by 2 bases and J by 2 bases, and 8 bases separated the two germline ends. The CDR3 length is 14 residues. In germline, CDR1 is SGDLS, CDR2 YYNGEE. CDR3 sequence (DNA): TGTGCCAGCAGCGTCTTAGGGGGCAATCAGCCCCAGCATTTT. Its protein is CASSVLGGNQPQHF.

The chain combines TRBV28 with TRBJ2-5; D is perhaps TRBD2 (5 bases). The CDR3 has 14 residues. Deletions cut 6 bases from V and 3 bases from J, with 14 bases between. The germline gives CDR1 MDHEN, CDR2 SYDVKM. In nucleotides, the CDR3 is TGTGCCAGCAGCCGACTCCTCGGGGAAGAGACCCAGTACTTC. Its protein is CASSRLLGEETQYF.